In its sample, the clone carrying this T cell receptor (beta chain) ranks as medium-sized. Using immunoSEQ multiplex PCR, the repertoire was profiled, and TCRdb retains in-frame clones only, with some absent. The sample has about 120,000 clones, 70% to 90% seen once; the top ten hold less than 3.5%. The data derive from a study of T cell responses to AZD1222 COVID-19 vaccine. Deletions cut 5 bases from V and 0 bases from J, with 5 bases between. The CDR3 extends over 13 amino acids. CDR1 WSHSY and CDR2 SAAADI come from the germline V gene. This sequence was found in an adult who received the AZD1222 COVID-19 vaccine. The sample consisted of peripheral blood, taken 28 days after the second AZD1222 dose. This chain joins TRBV10-2 and TRBJ1-5; possible D gene TRBD1, 5 bases. The CDR3 reads CASSQGSNQPQHF. CDR3 sequence (DNA): TGCGCCAGCAGTCAGGGTAGCAATCAGCCCCAGCATTTT.